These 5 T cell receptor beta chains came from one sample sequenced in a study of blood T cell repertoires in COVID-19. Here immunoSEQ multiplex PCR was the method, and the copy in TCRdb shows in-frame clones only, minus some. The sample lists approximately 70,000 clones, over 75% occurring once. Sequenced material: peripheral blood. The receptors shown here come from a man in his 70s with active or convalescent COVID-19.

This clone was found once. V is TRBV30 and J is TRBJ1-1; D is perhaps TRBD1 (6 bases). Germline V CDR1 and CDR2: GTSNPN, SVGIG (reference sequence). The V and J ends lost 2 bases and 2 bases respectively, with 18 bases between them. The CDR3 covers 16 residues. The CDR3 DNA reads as TGTGCCTGGAGTCCTCTATTAAGGGGGGGAAACACTGAAGCTTTCTTT. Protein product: CAWSPLLRGGNTEAFF.

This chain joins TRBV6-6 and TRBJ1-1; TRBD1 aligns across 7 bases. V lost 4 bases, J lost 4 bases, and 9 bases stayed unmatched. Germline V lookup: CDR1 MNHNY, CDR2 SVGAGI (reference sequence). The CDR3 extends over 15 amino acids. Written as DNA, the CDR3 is TGTGCCAGCAGTTTCCCCACAGGGGAACTCACTGAAGCTTTCTTT. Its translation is CASSFPTGELTEAFF.

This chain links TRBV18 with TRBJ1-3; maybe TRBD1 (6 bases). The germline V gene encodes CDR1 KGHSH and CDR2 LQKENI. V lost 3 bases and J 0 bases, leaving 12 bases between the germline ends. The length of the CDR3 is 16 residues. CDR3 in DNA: TGTGCCAGCTCACCTGCCGGACAGAACTCTGGAAACACCATATATTTT. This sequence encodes CASSPAGQNSGNTIYF.

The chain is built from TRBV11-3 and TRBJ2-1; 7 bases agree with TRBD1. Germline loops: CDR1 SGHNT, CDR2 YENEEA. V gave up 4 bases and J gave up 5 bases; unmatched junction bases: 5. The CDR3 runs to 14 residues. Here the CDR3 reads CASSSWDSHNEQFF. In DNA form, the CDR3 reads TGTGCCAGCAGCTCGTGGGACAGTCACAATGAGCAGTTCTTC.

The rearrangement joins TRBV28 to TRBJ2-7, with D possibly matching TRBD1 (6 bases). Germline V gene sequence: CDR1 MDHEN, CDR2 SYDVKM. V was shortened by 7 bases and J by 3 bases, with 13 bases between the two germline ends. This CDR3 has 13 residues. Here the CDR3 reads CASTRQAVYEQYF. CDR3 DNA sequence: TGTGCCAGCACGAGACAGGCGGTCTACGAGCAGTACTTC.